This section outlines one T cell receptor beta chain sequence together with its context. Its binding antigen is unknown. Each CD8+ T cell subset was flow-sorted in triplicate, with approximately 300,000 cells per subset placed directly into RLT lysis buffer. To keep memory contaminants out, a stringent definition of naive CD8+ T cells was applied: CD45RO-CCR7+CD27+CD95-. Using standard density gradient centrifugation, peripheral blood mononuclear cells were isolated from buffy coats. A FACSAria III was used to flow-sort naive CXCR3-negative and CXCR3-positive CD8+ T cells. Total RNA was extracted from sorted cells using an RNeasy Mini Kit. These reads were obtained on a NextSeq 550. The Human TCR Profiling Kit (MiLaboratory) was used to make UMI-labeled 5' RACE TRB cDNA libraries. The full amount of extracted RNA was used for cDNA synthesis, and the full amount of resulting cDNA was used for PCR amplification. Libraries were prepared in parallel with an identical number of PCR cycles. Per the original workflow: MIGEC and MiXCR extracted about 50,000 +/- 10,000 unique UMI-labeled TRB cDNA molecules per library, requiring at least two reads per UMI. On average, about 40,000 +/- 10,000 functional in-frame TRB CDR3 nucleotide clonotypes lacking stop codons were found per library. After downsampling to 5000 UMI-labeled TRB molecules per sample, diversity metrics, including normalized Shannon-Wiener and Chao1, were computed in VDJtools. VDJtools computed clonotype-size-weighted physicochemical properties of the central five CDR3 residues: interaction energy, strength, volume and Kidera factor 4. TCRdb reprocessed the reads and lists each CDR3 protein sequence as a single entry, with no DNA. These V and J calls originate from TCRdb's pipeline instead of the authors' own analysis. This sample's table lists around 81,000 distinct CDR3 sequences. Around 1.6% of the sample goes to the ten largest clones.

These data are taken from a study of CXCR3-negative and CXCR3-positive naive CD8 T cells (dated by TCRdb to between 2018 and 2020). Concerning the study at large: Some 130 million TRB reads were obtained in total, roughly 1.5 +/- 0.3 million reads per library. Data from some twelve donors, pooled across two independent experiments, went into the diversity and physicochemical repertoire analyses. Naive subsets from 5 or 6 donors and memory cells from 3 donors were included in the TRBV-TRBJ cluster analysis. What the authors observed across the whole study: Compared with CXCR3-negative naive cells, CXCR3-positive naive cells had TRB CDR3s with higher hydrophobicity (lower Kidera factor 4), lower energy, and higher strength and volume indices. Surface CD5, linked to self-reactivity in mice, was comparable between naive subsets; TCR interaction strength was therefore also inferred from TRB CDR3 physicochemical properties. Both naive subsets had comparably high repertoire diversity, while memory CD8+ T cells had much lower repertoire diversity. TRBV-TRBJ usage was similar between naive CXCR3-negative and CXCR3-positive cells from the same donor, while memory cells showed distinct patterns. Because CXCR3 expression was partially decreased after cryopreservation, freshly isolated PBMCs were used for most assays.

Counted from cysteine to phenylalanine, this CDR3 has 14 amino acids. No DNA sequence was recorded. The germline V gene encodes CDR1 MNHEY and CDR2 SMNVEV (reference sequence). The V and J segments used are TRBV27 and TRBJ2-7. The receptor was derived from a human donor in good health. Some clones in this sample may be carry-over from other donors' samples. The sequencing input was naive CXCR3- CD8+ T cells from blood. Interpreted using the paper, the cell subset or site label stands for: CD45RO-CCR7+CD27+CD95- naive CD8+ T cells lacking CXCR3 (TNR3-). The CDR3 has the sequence CASSPTFGYHEQYF.